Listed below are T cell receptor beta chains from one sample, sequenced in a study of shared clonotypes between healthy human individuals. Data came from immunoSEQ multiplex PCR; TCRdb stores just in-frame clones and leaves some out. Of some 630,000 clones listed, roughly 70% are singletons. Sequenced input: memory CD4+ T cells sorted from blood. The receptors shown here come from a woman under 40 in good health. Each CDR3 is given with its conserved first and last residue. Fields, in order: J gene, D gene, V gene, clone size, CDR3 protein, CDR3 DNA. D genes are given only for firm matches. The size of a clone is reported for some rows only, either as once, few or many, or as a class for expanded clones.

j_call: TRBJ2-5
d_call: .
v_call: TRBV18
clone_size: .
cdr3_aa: CASSPRQLETRQYF
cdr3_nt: TGTGCCAGCTCACCAAGACAGTTGGAAACCAGGCAGTACTTC

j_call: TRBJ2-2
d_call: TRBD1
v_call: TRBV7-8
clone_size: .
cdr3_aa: CASSLRTGTNTGELFF
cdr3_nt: TGTGCCAGCAGCTTACGGACAGGGACGAACACCGGGGAGCTGTTTTTT

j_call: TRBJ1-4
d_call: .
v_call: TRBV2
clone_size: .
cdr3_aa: CASSVRQTNEKLFF
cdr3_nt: TGTGCCAGCAGTGTCCGACAGACTAATGAAAAACTGTTTTTT

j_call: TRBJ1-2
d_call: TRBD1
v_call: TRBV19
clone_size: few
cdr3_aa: CASRSRGQGANYGYTF
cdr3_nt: TGTGCCAGTAGGTCGAGAGGGCAGGGGGCGAACTATGGCTACACCTTC

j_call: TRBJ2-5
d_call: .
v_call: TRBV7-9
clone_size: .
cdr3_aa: CASSFTKETQYF
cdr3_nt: TGTGCCAGCAGCTTCACTAAAGAGACCCAGTACTTC

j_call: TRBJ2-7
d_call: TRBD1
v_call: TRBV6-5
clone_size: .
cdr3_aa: CASSSTGTGVYEQYF
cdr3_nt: TGTGCCAGCAGTTCGACCGGGACAGGGGTTTACGAGCAGTACTTC

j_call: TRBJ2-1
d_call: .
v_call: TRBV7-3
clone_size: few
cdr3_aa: CASSRGGWDGYNEQFF
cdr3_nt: TGTGCCAGCAGCCGTGGGGGTTGGGACGGATACAATGAGCAGTTCTTC

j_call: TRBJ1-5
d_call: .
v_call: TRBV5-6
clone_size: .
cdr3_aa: CASSSLSRGGNQPQHF
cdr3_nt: TGTGCCAGCAGCTCATTATCGAGAGGCGGCAATCAGCCCCAGCATTTT

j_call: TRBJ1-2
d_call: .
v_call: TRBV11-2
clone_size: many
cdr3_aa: CASSRGQNYGYTF
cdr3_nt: TGTGCCAGCAGCCGGGGGCAGAACTATGGCTACACCTTC

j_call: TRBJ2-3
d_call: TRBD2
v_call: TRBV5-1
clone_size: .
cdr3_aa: CASSLARGRGDTQYF
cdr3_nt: TGCGCCAGCAGCTTGGCGCGCGGGAGGGGAGATACGCAGTATTTT

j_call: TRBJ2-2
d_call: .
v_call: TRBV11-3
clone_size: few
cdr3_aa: CASSSAEGRNTGELFF
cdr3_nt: TGTGCCAGCAGCTCAGCGGAGGGAAGGAACACCGGGGAGCTGTTTTTT

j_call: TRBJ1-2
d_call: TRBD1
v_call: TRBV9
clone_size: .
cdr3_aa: CASSRWGDRGTNYGYTF
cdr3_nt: TGTGCCAGCAGCCGGTGGGGGGACAGGGGTACTAACTATGGCTACACCTTC

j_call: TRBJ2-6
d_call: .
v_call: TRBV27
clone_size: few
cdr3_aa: CASKAQSGANVLTF
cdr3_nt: TGTGCCAGCAAGGCACAGTCTGGGGCCAACGTCCTGACTTTC

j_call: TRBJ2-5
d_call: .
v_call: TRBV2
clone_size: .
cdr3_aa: CASSEREMETQYF
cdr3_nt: TGTGCCAGCAGTGAACGGGAGATGGAGACCCAGTACTTC

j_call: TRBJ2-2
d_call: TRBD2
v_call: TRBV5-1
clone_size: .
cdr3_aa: CASSPSGTDTGELFF
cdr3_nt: TGCGCCAGCAGCCCTAGCGGGACGGACACCGGGGAGCTGTTTTTT

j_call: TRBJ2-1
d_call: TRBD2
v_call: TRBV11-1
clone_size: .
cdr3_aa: CASSPSGLAGVGMQFF
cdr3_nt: TGTGCCAGCAGCCCCTCGGGACTAGCGGGAGTAGGGATGCAGTTCTTC

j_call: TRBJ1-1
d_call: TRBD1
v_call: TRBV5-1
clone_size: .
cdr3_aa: CASLSGTGNTEAFF
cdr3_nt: TGCGCCAGCCTGTCCGGGACAGGGAACACTGAAGCTTTCTTT

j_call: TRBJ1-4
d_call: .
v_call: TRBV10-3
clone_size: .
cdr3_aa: CAISESSWVDSPEKLFF
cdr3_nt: TGTGCCATCAGTGAGTCCTCTTGGGTAGACAGCCCTGAAAAACTGTTTTTT

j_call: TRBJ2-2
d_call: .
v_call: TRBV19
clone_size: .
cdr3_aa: CASRAAGRLTGELFF
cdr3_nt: TGTGCCAGTAGGGCGGCGGGGAGGCTCACCGGGGAGCTGTTTTTT

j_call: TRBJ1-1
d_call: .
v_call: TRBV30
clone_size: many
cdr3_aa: CAWNPVQGTNTEAFF
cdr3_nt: TGTGCCTGGAATCCCGTTCAGGGGACAAACACTGAAGCTTTCTTT

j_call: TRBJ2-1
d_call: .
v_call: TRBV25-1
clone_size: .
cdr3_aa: CASGRGGFRNEQFF
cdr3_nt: TGTGCCAGCGGAAGGGGGGGTTTTAGAAATGAGCAGTTCTTC

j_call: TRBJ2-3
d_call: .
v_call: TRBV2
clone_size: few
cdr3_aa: CASSELRSTDTQYF
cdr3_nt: TGTGCCAGCAGTGAATTAAGATCCACAGATACGCAGTATTTT